The rows below give T cell receptor beta chains drawn from one sample of a study of CD8 T cells in ankylosing spondylitis. TCRdb passed the 5' RACE reads through MiXCR, listing each CDR3 protein once. Among a few hundred thousand distinct CDR3 sequences listed, 20% to 25% were seen once. Specimen: blood, either unsorted or a sorted T cell fraction (not recorded which). Source of these receptors: a male donor with ankylosing spondylitis. CDR3s include the opening cysteine and the closing phenylalanine or tryptophan. A D gene is named only where the DNA matches it firmly. Where a row states a size, it is once, few, many or the class of an expanded clone; other rows omit it.

CDR3aa	CDR3nt	d_gene	v_gene	j_gene	abundance
CATSRDEVTSYEQYF	TGTGCCACCAGCAGAGATGAAGTGACCTCCTACGAGCAGTACTTC	-	TRBV15	TRBJ2-7	-
CASSPPRNSPLHF	TGTGCCAGCTCACCACCCCGAAATTCACCCCTCCACTTT	-	TRBV18	TRBJ1-6	few
CASSPLRSSSGIANTGELFF	TGTGCCAGCAGCCCCCTGAGGAGCTCCAGCGGGATCGCGAACACCGGGGAGCTGTTTTTT	TRBD2	TRBV14	TRBJ2-2	-
CAWSVRQGSEQYF	TGTGCCTGGAGTGTACGCCAGGGCTCGGAACAGTACTTC	-	TRBV30	TRBJ2-7	many
CASNPGTGRGYTF	TGCGCCAGCAACCCAGGAACAGGGCGAGGCTACACCTTC	-	TRBV5-1	TRBJ1-2	-
CATSDRTGTGEKTQYF	TGTGCCACCAGTGATAGGACCGGGACAGGGGAAAAGACCCAGTACTTC	TRBD1	TRBV24-1	TRBJ2-5	-
CASSSGPGNEQFF	TGCGCCAGCAGCAGTGGACCGGGGAATGAGCAGTTCTTC	-	TRBV5-1	TRBJ2-1	-
CASSLHRGDTEAFF	TGTGCCAGCAGCCTCCACAGGGGTGACACTGAAGCTTTCTTT	TRBD1	TRBV11-2	TRBJ1-1	-
CASIPSGTARYEQYF	TGTGCCAGCATCCCAAGTGGGACTGCTCGCTACGAGCAGTACTTC	-	TRBV6-1	TRBJ2-7	many
CASSMELDTEAFF	TGTGCCAGTAGTATGGAGTTGGACACTGAAGCTTTCTTT	-	TRBV19	TRBJ1-1	few
CSAVGLASGDTQYF	TGCAGTGCCGTCGGACTAGCCTCGGGAGATACGCAGTATTTT	TRBD2	TRBV20-1	TRBJ2-3	few
CASAGDNYGYTF	TGTGCCAGCGCTGGAGATAACTATGGCTACACCTTC	-	TRBV18	TRBJ1-2	few
CASSGTSLEQPQHF	TGTGCCAGCAGTGGGACCTCACTGGAACAGCCCCAGCATTTT	-	TRBV6-2/TRBV6-3	TRBJ1-5	-
CSVAAAYNQPQHF	TGCAGCGTTGCCGCGGCCTACAATCAGCCCCAGCATTTT	-	TRBV29-1	TRBJ1-5	-
CASNGIDGSNTEAFF	TGCGCCAGTAACGGTATTGACGGATCTAACACTGAAGCTTTCTTT	-	TRBV5-1	TRBJ1-1	many
CASSYSRRRVTDTQYF	TGTGCCAGCAGTTACTCGAGGAGGCGGGTCACAGATACGCAGTATTTT	-	TRBV6-5	TRBJ2-3	few
CASTQGRTGNQPQHF	TGTGCCAGCACCCAGGGGCGCACCGGCAATCAGCCCCAGCATTTT	-	TRBV6-1	TRBJ1-5	-
CASSPLLGLAGAIGELFF	TGTGCCAGCAGCCCACTCCTTGGGCTAGCGGGAGCAATCGGGGAGCTGTTTTTT	TRBD2	TRBV14	TRBJ2-2	-
CASSFRTAGGELFF	TGTGCCAGTAGTTTCCGGACTGCAGGTGGGGAGCTGTTTTTT	-	TRBV19	TRBJ2-2	few
CASSRGGLAGDTQYF	TGTGCCAGCAGCCGAGGGGGACTAGCTGGTGATACGCAGTATTTT	TRBD2	TRBV7-2	TRBJ2-3	few
CASSALAYGRDTIYF	TGTGCCAGCAGTGCGTTAGCCTACGGCCGAGACACCATATATTTT	-	TRBV5-6	TRBJ1-3	few
CASSLSTPTGPEQYF	TGTGCCAGCAGTTTATCGACCCCGACAGGCCCCGAGCAGTACTTC	-	TRBV28	TRBJ2-7	few
CASSLTAHTGELFF	TGTGCCAGCAGCTTGACAGCCCACACCGGGGAGCTGTTTTTT	-	TRBV5-6	TRBJ2-2	-
CASRGQSTARGANTGELFF	TGTGCCAGCAGGGGCCAATCTACCGCGCGGGGAGCGAACACCGGGGAGCTGTTTTTT	-	TRBV28	TRBJ2-2	-
CASSLDISESDTQYF	TGTGCCAGCAGTTTGGACATCAGCGAGTCAGATACGCAGTATTTT	-	TRBV27	TRBJ2-3	-
CASSAGGNPNEKLFF	TGTGCCAGCAGCGCCGGTGGGAACCCTAATGAAAAACTGTTTTTT	-	TRBV7-9	TRBJ1-4	once
CSAPLTSGRPNEQFF	TGCAGTGCTCCTCTGACTAGCGGGAGACCCAATGAGCAGTTCTTC	TRBD2	TRBV20-1	TRBJ2-1	-
CASSLDLISDGANNEQFF	TGTGCCAGCAGCTTGGACTTAATTTCTGACGGGGCTAACAATGAGCAGTTCTTC	-	TRBV5-5	TRBJ2-1	few
CASSYRLSTDTQYF	TGTGCCAGCAGCTATAGACTGAGCACAGATACGCAGTATTTT	-	TRBV7-9	TRBJ2-3	few
CSARKGVSQSNTEAFF	TGCAGTGCTAGAAAAGGGGTTAGTCAATCGAACACTGAAGCTTTCTTT	-	TRBV20-1	TRBJ1-1	few
CASSSWEREAKNIQYF	TGCGCCAGCAGCTCCTGGGAGCGGGAGGCCAAAAACATTCAGTACTTC	TRBD2	TRBV5-1	TRBJ2-4	-
CSAAWGAGTYEQYF	TGCAGTGCTGCCTGGGGAGCGGGGACCTACGAGCAGTACTTC	TRBD2	TRBV20-1	TRBJ2-7	few
CASSGLTGVNQPQHF	TGTGCCAGCAGTGGATTGACAGGAGTTAATCAGCCCCAGCATTTT	-	TRBV2	TRBJ1-5	-
CASSKGKNEQFF	TGTGCCAGCAGCAAAGGGAAGAATGAGCAGTTCTTC	-	TRBV21-1	TRBJ2-1	-
CASSSHRGRYTGELFF	TGTGCCAGTAGTAGCCATCGCGGGAGATACACCGGGGAGCTGTTTTTT	TRBD2	TRBV19	TRBJ2-2	-
CASSPPLKGLQETQYF	TGTGCCAGCTCACCACCACTCAAAGGACTTCAAGAGACCCAGTACTTC	-	TRBV18	TRBJ2-5	-
CAWSVRGGRALDEQFF	TGTGCCTGGAGTGTACGTGGCGGGAGGGCCCTGGATGAGCAGTTCTTC	TRBD2	TRBV30	TRBJ2-1	-
CASSLSDRGDGYTF	TGTGCCAGCAGTTTATCGGACAGGGGGGATGGCTACACCTTC	TRBD1	TRBV27	TRBJ1-2	-
CASRGNGATNEKLFF	TGTGCCAGCAGGGGGAACGGTGCAACTAATGAAAAACTGTTTTTT	-	TRBV27	TRBJ1-4	few
CASRKQTGANNYGYTF	TGCGCCAGCAGAAAACAGACAGGTGCTAATAACTATGGCTACACCTTC	-	TRBV5-1	TRBJ1-2	few
CASRPTGKLYEQYF	TGTGCCAGCAGGCCGACAGGGAAACTCTACGAGCAGTACTTC	TRBD1	TRBV25-1	TRBJ2-7	-
CSVAGTGIPRGEQYF	TGCAGCGTTGCGGGAACCGGGATCCCGAGGGGCGAGCAGTACTTC	-	TRBV29-1	TRBJ2-7	few
CASRSEASYEQYF	TGTGCCAGCAGGTCGGAGGCCTCCTACGAGCAGTACTTC	-	TRBV12-3/TRBV12-4	TRBJ2-7	-
CASSLIGSGGTFGYTF	TGTGCCAGCAGCTTAATTGGGTCAGGGGGTACGTTCGGCTACACCTTC	TRBD1	TRBV7-3	TRBJ1-2	few
CASSPSGNSGNTIYF	TGTGCCAGCAGCCCGTCTGGGAACTCTGGAAACACCATATATTTT	-	TRBV14	TRBJ1-3	-
CSASQAGDTDTQYF	TGCAGTGCTAGTCAAGCGGGGGACACAGATACGCAGTATTTT	TRBD2	TRBV20-1	TRBJ2-3	-